Presented here are 26 T cell receptor beta chains from one specimen sequenced in a study of shared clonotypes between healthy human individuals (dated by TCRdb to 2018 to 2021). Libraries were constructed by the immunoSEQ multiplex PCR assay. TCRdb holds this immuneACCESS table with in-frame rearrangements only. Some clones are missing; in checked studies, unresolved V genes explain under half, and the rest has no known cause. For this sample the table gives about 1.5 million clones, of which around 98% were detected only once. The top ten constitute around 0.47% of the sample. Sample: naive CD4+ T cells sorted from blood. In light of the paper, this sample's cell subset or site label describes: CD45RA+ positively selected. The receptors shown here come from a man younger than 40 in good health.

This clone is a singleton in its sample. The chain carries TRBV7-9 and TRBJ2-3, with 8 bases identical to TRBD2. J lost 8 bases, V lost 5 bases, and 9 bases had no gene match. Germline CDR1 reads SEHNR; CDR2 reads FQNEAQ (reference sequence). CDR3 size: 14 residues. CDR3 protein: CASSPRTSLPTQYF. The CDR3, as DNA: TGTGCCAGCAGCCCAAGGACTAGCTTGCCTACGCAGTATTTT.

This clone was recorded only once. The CDR3 nucleotides are TGTGCCAGTAGTACCTCCGCACCGGGACTAGTGTCCCACGAGCAGTACTTC. It specifies CASSTSAPGLVSHEQYF. The chain recombines TRBV19 with TRBJ2-7; TRBD2 matches at 8 bases. The germline gives CDR1 LNHDA, CDR2 SQIVND (reference sequence). J was trimmed by 5 bases and V by 4 bases; bases with no gene match: 16. The CDR3 is 17 residues long.

This chain joins TRBV29-1 and TRBJ2-1; D not certain. This CDR3 comprises 10 residues. Between the trimmed V and J ends, which lost 6 bases and 3 bases, there was a span of 3 bases. Germline CDR1 is SQVTM and CDR2 is ANQGSEA. The CDR3 region is CSVNYNEQFF. As DNA, the CDR3 is TGCAGCGTAAACTACAATGAGCAGTTCTTC.

The CDR3 protein is CASRPFGANEKLFF. The CDR3 DNA follows: TGTGCCAGCAGACCCTTTGGCGCTAATGAAAAACTGTTTTTT. The V and J genes are TRBV11-2 and TRBJ1-4; D gene ambiguous. The germline V gene encodes CDR1 SGHAT and CDR2 FQNNGV. The V end lost 6 bases, the J end lost 3 bases, and 11 bases lay between the germline ends. The CDR3 totals 14 residues.

This clone was recorded only once. The CDR3 loop reads CASSLALAAGELFF. As DNA, the CDR3 is TGTGCCAGCAGCTTAGCACTGGCGGCCGGGGAGCTGTTTTTT. The chain is built from TRBV7-9 and TRBJ2-2; D remains ambiguous. Trimming removed 0 bases at V and 6 bases at J, with 8 bases between. Germline V CDR1 and CDR2: SEHNR, FQNEAQ (reference sequence). The CDR3 has 14 amino acids.

With respect to this clone: Its ends do not fully match the called genes, so a read error is possible. The gene calls are TRBV6-1 and TRBJ2-5; D gene unclear. The CDR3 runs to 15 residues. Germline lookup yields CDR1 MNHNS and CDR2 SASEGT. The CDR3 is CASSVSTMPQATQYF. The CDR3 DNA is TGTGCCAGCAGTGTGTCTACTATGCCCCAAGCGACCCAGTACTTC.

This chain connects TRBV11-2 to TRBJ2-7; possibly TRBD1 or TRBD2 for D (5 bases each). The CDR3 contains 14 residues. V lost 5 bases and J 2 bases, leaving 13 bases between the germline ends. Germline V lookup: CDR1 SGHAT, CDR2 FQNNGV. The CDR3: CASSQAGAPYEQYF. Here the CDR3 DNA reads TGTGCCAGCAGCCAGGCCGGGGCCCCCTACGAGCAGTACTTC.

The V call is TRBV27, the J call TRBJ2-3; D uncertain. The germline gives CDR1 MNHEY, CDR2 SMNVEV (reference sequence). The V end lost 3 bases, the J end lost 6 bases, and 10 bases lay between the germline ends. CDR3 size: 13 residues. The CDR3 DNA reads TGTGCCAGCAGTTTCGAATACCGGGATACGCAGTATTTT. Residues: CASSFEYRDTQYF.

For this clone: This specimen includes other DNA sequences encoding the same CDR3. The gene calls are TRBV28 and TRBJ2-7; D is unresolved. The V end lost 3 bases, the J end lost 3 bases, and 6 bases lay between the germline ends. This CDR3 has 12 amino acids. Germline V gene data show CDR1 as MDHEN and CDR2 as SYDVKM. The CDR3: CASSFAFYEQYF. The CDR3 DNA reads TGTGCCAGCAGTTTTGCCTTCTACGAGCAGTACTTC. The full variable domain, with the rest looked up from reference TRBV28 and TRBJ2-7, is DVKVTQSSRYLVKRTGEKVFLECVQDMDHENMFWYRQDPGLGLRLIYFSYDVKMKEKGDIPEGYSVSREKKERFSLILESASTNQTSMYLCASSFAFYEQYFGPGTRLTVT.

V and J are TRBV7-6 and TRBJ2-7, with 8 bases matching TRBD1. This CDR3 region has 20 residues. Germline V lookup: CDR1 SGHVS, CDR2 FNYEAQ. Germline trimming cut 2 bases from V and 2 bases from J; bases unmatched to any gene: 20. The CDR3 DNA sequence: TGTGCCAGCAGCTTAACCTTCCAGGGGGCTTCTAGCGCGTCCGCCTACGAGCAGTACTTC. This encodes CASSLTFQGASSASAYEQYF.

The chain combines TRBV7-4 with TRBJ2-1; 9 nucleotides line up with TRBD2. V lost 6 bases, J lost 10 bases, and 1 base stayed unmatched. Germline assignment: CDR1 SGHVT and CDR2 SQSDAQ. The CDR3 covers 11 residues. For the CDR3, the DNA is TGTGCCAGCAGGGGGACTAGCGAGCAGTTCTTC. It is translated as CASRGTSEQFF.

The chain links TRBV5-1 to TRBJ2-2; D not certain. The CDR3 has 16 amino acids. V gave up 0 bases and J gave up 5 bases, with 14 bases separating them. Germline V gene sequence: CDR1 SGHRS, CDR2 YFSETQ. This chain's CDR3 is CASSLEQRMETGELFF. CDR3 nucleotide sequence: TGCGCCAGCAGCTTGGAGCAGAGAATGGAGACCGGGGAGCTGTTTTTT.

This rearrangement joins TRBV5-5 to TRBJ1-1; D not certain. Trimming shortened V by 0 bases and J by 8 bases, and 23 bases separated the two germline ends. The CDR3 spans 17 residues. Germline lookup yields CDR1 SGHKS and CDR2 YYEKEE (reference sequence). CDR3 amino acids: CASSLAGGAGPAGEAFF. CDR3 in DNA: TGTGCCAGCAGCTTGGCCGGTGGTGCAGGTCCGGCCGGGGAAGCTTTCTTT.

This chain links TRBV18 with TRBJ1-1, with D perhaps matching TRBD1 (5 bases). The CDR3 extends over 15 amino acids. V lost 3 bases to trimming and J lost 0 bases, with 11 bases between them. From germline, CDR1 is KGHSH and CDR2 LQKENI. Here the CDR3 reads CASSPRDLMNTEAFF. The CDR3 bases are TGTGCCAGCTCACCCCGGGACCTCATGAACACTGAAGCTTTCTTT. The full variable domain, rest sourced from reference TRBV18 and TRBJ1-1, is NAGVMQNPRHLVRRRGQEARLRCSPMKGHSHVYWYRQLPEEGLKFMVYLQKENIIDESGMPKERFSAEFPKEGPSILRIQQVVRGDSAAYFCASSPRDLMNTEAFFGQGTRLTVV.

In its sample, this clone was seen once. The V call is TRBV30, the J call TRBJ2-5; D is unclear. With 0 bases removed from V and 3 bases from J, the gap between germline ends came to 5 bases. The CDR3 contains 12 residues. Germline CDR1 is GTSNPN and CDR2 is SVGIG (reference sequence). CDR3 sequence reads: CAWSVKKETQYF. CDR3 DNA sequence: TGTGCCTGGAGTGTTAAAAAAGAGACCCAGTACTTC.

The chain uses TRBV11-2 and TRBJ2-7; D is ambiguous. The length of the CDR3 is 14 residues. The germline CDR1 and CDR2 sequences are SGHAT and FQNNGV. V was trimmed by 3 bases and J by 6 bases, leaving 15 bases between them. CDR3 in DNA: TGTGCCAGCAGCTTCCCCGGGCTGTCGCGCGAGCAGTACTTC. Encoded protein: CASSFPGLSREQYF.

The chain combines TRBV11-2 with TRBJ2-3, with 10 positions matching TRBD2. Germline V gene data show CDR1 as SGHAT and CDR2 as FQNNGV. Trimming cost V 5 bases and J 5 bases; bases outside gene matches: 7. This CDR3 has 15 amino acids. The CDR3 spells CASSPSGRAVDTQYF. The CDR3 DNA sequence: TGTGCCAGCAGCCCAAGCGGGAGGGCCGTAGATACGCAGTATTTT.

This clone appeared once. The CDR3 coding sequence is TGTGCCAGCAGCTTGGCCAGGCGGGAGGGAAATACGCAGTATTTT. Translating it yields CASSLARREGNTQYF. The chain is built from TRBV5-4 and TRBJ2-3, with 9 bases fitting TRBD2. V was pared by 0 bases and J by 7 bases, with 6 bases of the junction left unmatched. Looked up from germline, CDR1 is SGHNT and CDR2 is YYREEE (reference sequence). This CDR3 spans 15 amino acids.

The chain employs TRBV28 and TRBJ1-1; 8 positions match TRBD1. CDR1 and CDR2 from the germline V gene are MDHEN and SYDVKM. Losses at the gene ends were 5 bases for V and 5 bases for J; bases not matched to a gene: 7. There are 14 residues in the CDR3. This CDR3 reads CASSPPDRVTEAFF. The CDR3 coding sequence is TGTGCCAGCAGTCCCCCGGACAGGGTGACTGAAGCTTTCTTT.

The rearrangement joins TRBV4-1 to TRBJ2-7, with a tentative D call TRBD1 (6 bases). Trimming cost V 2 bases and J 6 bases, with 20 bases left between them. The CDR3 has 16 residues. The germline CDR1 and CDR2 sequences are MGHRA and YSYEKL. CDR3 sequence (DNA): TGCGCCAGCAGCCAACTACAGGGACATAACCTGGGCGAGCAGTACTTC. Translation: CASSQLQGHNLGEQYF.

This chain uses TRBV5-1 with TRBJ2-5; D is ambiguous. The CDR3 totals 14 residues. The V end lost 1 base, the J end lost 0 bases, and 7 bases lay between the germline ends. From germline, CDR1 is SGHRS and CDR2 YFSETQ. The CDR3, as DNA: TGCGCCAGCAGCTTGAAACAGTACCAAGAGACCCAGTACTTC. It translates to CASSLKQYQETQYF. Using reference TRBV5-1 and TRBJ2-5 for the parts outside the CDR3, the full variable domain is KAGVTQTPRYLIKTRGQQVTLSCSPISGHRSVSWYQQTPGQGLQFLFEYFSETQRNKGNFPGRFSGRQFSNSRSEMNVSTLELGDSALYLCASSLKQYQETQYFGPGTRLLVL.

This CDR3 reads CASSLATSNTEAFF. DNA for the CDR3: TGTGCCAGCAGCCTCGCGACATCTAACACTGAAGCTTTCTTT. J is TRBJ1-1 and V is TRBV6-5; D remains unclear. The germline gives CDR1 MNHEY, CDR2 SVGAGI. The CDR3 contains 14 residues. V dropped 6 bases and J dropped 2 bases, with 13 bases sitting between them.

The V and J genes are TRBV18 and TRBJ2-7; possible D gene TRBD2, 5 bases. CDR1 is KGHSH, CDR2 LQKENI, per germline. The CDR3 is 19 residues long. With 1 base removed from V and 0 bases from J, the gap between germline ends came to 22 bases. The CDR3 protein is CASSPLGTASPGGSYEQYF. The CDR3 coding sequence is TGTGCCAGCTCACCACTGGGCACCGCTAGCCCAGGAGGCTCCTACGAGCAGTACTTC.

This sequence joins TRBV10-3 and TRBJ1-1, with 9 bases lining up with TRBD1. This CDR3 comprises 15 residues. The germline CDR1 and CDR2 sequences are ENHRY and SYGVKD. V was clipped by 0 bases and J by 6 bases; unmatched bases: 5. CDR3 DNA sequence: TGTGCCATCAGTGAGTCGGCACAGGGGGCATCTGAAGCTTTCTTT. Protein: CAISESAQGASEAFF.

This chain uses TRBV2 with TRBJ1-3, with D unclear. From germline, CDR1 is SNHLY and CDR2 FYNNEI. The CDR3 is 14 residues long. Trimming removed 7 bases from V and 0 bases from J, with 10 bases in between. The CDR3 DNA follows: TGTGCCAGCAATCCCGACCTCTCTGGAAACACCATATATTTT. The encoded protein is CASNPDLSGNTIYF.

The chain links TRBV28 to TRBJ1-1; D is ambiguous. Germline V gene sequence: CDR1 MDHEN, CDR2 SYDVKM. CDR3 length: 11 amino acids. Trimming took 6 bases from V and 8 from J, leaving 10 bases between them. The CDR3 reads CASSSPSEAFF. The CDR3 bases are TGTGCCAGCAGCTCCCCATCCGAAGCTTTCTTT.